The 18 T cell receptor beta chains below were found in one sample sequenced in a study of beta chain features in type 1 diabetes. Expressed TCRB transcripts were sequenced because the entire RNA isolate underwent reverse transcription. The table came from immunoSEQ multiplex PCR; TCRdb's copy has only in-frame clones and leaves some out. The table has 150,000 to 190,000 clones, approximately 8.1% seen once. The sample consisted of central memory CD4+ T cells from blood. Receptors were obtained from a man between 18 and 29 years old in good health.

This clone was observed a few times. The chain has TRBV4-3 and TRBJ2-5; possible D gene TRBD1, 6 bases. Germline V CDR1 and CDR2: LGHNA, YSLEER. The CDR3 length is 14 residues. The V and J ends lost 2 bases and 4 bases respectively, with 11 bases between them. CDR3 coding DNA: TGCGCCAGCAGCCAACTGCTCAGGGGAGAGACCCAGTACTTC. This gives the protein CASSQLLRGETQYF.

This clone appeared a few times. CDR3 sequence (DNA): TGTGCCAGCAGCCGTCCCAGCGGGGGACTAAACGAGCAGTACTTC. The encoded protein is CASSRPSGGLNEQYF. The J gene is TRBJ2-7, the V gene TRBV7-2; 8 positions agree with TRBD2. CDR3 size: 15 residues. The germline CDR1 and CDR2 sequences are SGHTA and FQGNSA. V was clipped by 5 bases and J by 5 bases; unmatched bases: 11. Full variable domain (missing parts from reference TRBV7-2 and TRBJ2-7): GAGVSQSPSNKVTEKGKDVELRCDPISGHTALYWYRQSLGQGLEFLIYFQGNSAPDKSGLPSDRFSAERTGGSVSTLTIQRTQQEDSAVYLCASSRPSGGLNEQYFGPGTRLTVT.

This clone came up a few times. The chain uses TRBV7-2 and TRBJ2-5, with D unresolved. CDR1 SGHTA and CDR2 FQGNSA come from the germline V gene. This CDR3 is 14 amino acids long. The ends were cut back, 2 bases at V and 3 bases at J, with 10 bases in the middle. CDR3 DNA sequence: TGTGCCAGCAGCTTAAGGAGCCGGGAAGAGACCCAGTACTTC. Encoded protein: CASSLRSREETQYF.

This chain uses TRBV5-1 with TRBJ2-7; 14 bases are shared with TRBD2. Germline CDR1 and CDR2: SGHRS and YFSETQ. This CDR3 has 15 residues. V shed 3 bases and J 3 bases; nucleotides not matched to a gene: 2. The CDR3 reads CASSSGTSGSYEQYF. The DNA for the CDR3 is TGCGCCAGCAGCTCAGGGACTAGCGGGAGCTACGAGCAGTACTTC.

This clone was observed a handful of times. The V call is TRBV11-3, the J call TRBJ2-7, with D possibly being TRBD2 (5 bases). Germline V gene lookup returns CDR1 SGHNT and CDR2 YENEEA. The CDR3 is 13 residues long. The V and J ends lost 4 bases and 4 bases respectively, with 11 bases between them. CDR3 DNA: TGTGCCAGCAGCTACCTAGAGGGTTACGAGCAGTACTTC. Amino acids: CASSYLEGYEQYF.

This clone was seen repeatedly, ten times or more. CDR3 DNA sequence: TGTGCCAGCAGTGGGACAGGGCTAAGAGAAGCTTTCTTT. It is translated as CASSGTGLREAFF. This chain joins TRBV28 and TRBJ1-1; 9 bases align to TRBD1. V dropped 5 bases and J dropped 8; count of bases not matched to a gene: 6. The CDR3 covers 13 residues. Germline CDR1 is MDHEN and CDR2 is SYDVKM. Complete variable domain (other parts from reference TRBV28 and TRBJ1-1): DVKVTQSSRYLVKRTGEKVFLECVQDMDHENMFWYRQDPGLGLRLIYFSYDVKMKEKGDIPEGYSVSREKKERFSLILESASTNQTSMYLCASSGTGLREAFFGQGTRLTVV.

J is TRBJ1-1 and V is TRBV7-7, with 8 bases that match TRBD1. CDR3 length equals 15 residues. J was trimmed by 7 bases and V by 5 bases; bases with no gene match: 12. Germline lookup yields CDR1 SSHAT and CDR2 FNYEAQ (reference sequence). CDR3 DNA sequence: TGTGCCAGCAGCGCAGGGTTTGGGACAGGAGATGAAGCTTTCTTT. This translates into CASSAGFGTGDEAFF.

In its sample, this clone was seen a few times. The V call is TRBV5-1, the J call TRBJ2-1, with 7 bases matching TRBD2. This CDR3 is 14 amino acids long. The junction had 3 bases not matched to a gene; V was cut back by 1 base and J by 5 bases. Germline CDR1 is SGHRS and CDR2 is YFSETQ. Here the CDR3 reads CASSLRLANNEQFF. CDR3 nucleotides: TGCGCCAGCAGCTTGAGACTAGCTAACAATGAGCAGTTCTTC.

This clone was seen a few times. This sequence joins TRBV11-2 and TRBJ2-3, with 9 bases matching TRBD2. The J segment lost 8 bases and the V segment lost 0 bases, leaving 3 bases of the junction unmatched. Per the germline V gene, CDR1 is SGHAT and CDR2 is FQNNGV. The CDR3 is 14 amino acids. The CDR3 DNA reads TGTGCCAGCAGCTTAGATAGAGCGGGAGGTACGCAGTATTTT. It codes for CASSLDRAGGTQYF.

The table lists this clone with many counts. V and J are TRBV28 and TRBJ1-3, with no clear D. The germline V gene has CDR1 MDHEN and CDR2 SYDVKM. Trimming removed 1 base from V and 12 bases from J, with 10 bases in between. The CDR3 totals 12 residues. CDR3 nucleotides: TGTGCCAGCAGTTTATCCCAGGTGTACATATATTTT. This codes for CASSLSQVYIYF.

The table lists this clone with a few counts. The chain employs TRBV4-1 and TRBJ2-1, with a possible D match to TRBD1 (5 bases). Per germline, CDR1 MGHRA and CDR2 YSYEKL. V was pared by 3 bases and J by 7 bases, with 19 bases between. The CDR3 runs 16 residues. CDR3 sequence (DNA): TGCGCCAGCAGCCAGCTATTCAGGGCCGCTCTTAATGAGCAGTTCTTC. The encoded protein is CASSQLFRAALNEQFF.

This clone was seen more than once but under ten times. The chain uses TRBV30 and TRBJ1-1, with D perhaps matching TRBD1 (5 bases). Trimming took off 2 bases at V and 3 bases at J, with 7 bases between the two ends. The CDR3 consists of 12 residues. Per the germline V gene, CDR1 is GTSNPN and CDR2 is SVGIG (reference sequence). The CDR3 bases are TGTGCCTGGAGTAGGGGCTACACTGAAGCTTTCTTT. This translates into CAWSRGYTEAFF.

The chain uses TRBV7-2 and TRBJ1-2; the D is unclear. Germline V CDR1 and CDR2: SGHTA, FQGNSA. This CDR3 has 13 residues. With 0 bases removed from V and 8 bases from J, the gap between germline ends came to 10 bases. The CDR3 DNA sequence: TGTGCCAGCAGCTTAGCCTCGAGGAGCGGCTACACCTTC. It encodes CASSLASRSGYTF.

In its sample, this clone was seen a few times. The chain combines TRBV5-6 with TRBJ2-5; 8 bases are shared with TRBD1. CDR3 size: 15 residues. Trimming took 0 bases from V and 5 from J; bases not matched to a gene: 6. Germline lookup yields CDR1 SGHDT and CDR2 YYEEEE. For the CDR3, the DNA is TGTGCCAGCAGCTTGGTTCCAGGGGGCAAGGAGACCCAGTACTTC. Translated: CASSLVPGGKETQYF.

This clone was picked up a small number of times. The CDR3 protein is CAWSLAVSYEQYF. The CDR3, as DNA: TGTGCCTGGAGTTTAGCTGTATCCTACGAGCAGTACTTC. The chain uses TRBV30 and TRBJ2-7, with D hard to call. Trimming took off 2 bases at V and 1 base at J, with 9 bases between the two ends. This CDR3 spans 13 amino acids. Germline V gene data show CDR1 as GTSNPN and CDR2 as SVGIG (reference sequence).

The DNA of the CDR3 is TGTGCCAGCAGTCCTGGGACATTGCAAGGCTACACCTTC. Encoded protein: CASSPGTLQGYTF. The gene calls are TRBV28 and TRBJ1-2; a possible D gene is TRBD1 (6 bases). This CDR3 is built from 13 residues. V was trimmed by 5 bases and J by 8 bases, leaving 15 bases between them. Per germline, CDR1 MDHEN and CDR2 SYDVKM.

The chain combines TRBV6-6 with TRBJ1-1; D is ambiguous. The CDR3 runs 13 residues. CDR1 MNHNY and CDR2 SVGAGI come from the germline V gene (reference sequence). V was clipped by 11 bases and J by 2 bases, with 15 bases between them. The CDR3 coding sequence is TGTGCCGGTACCACGGAGTTTAACACTGAAGCTTTCTTT. This sequence encodes CAGTTEFNTEAFF.

A few counts support this clone. This sample includes further DNA sequences coding for the same CDR3. The V and J genes are TRBV19 and TRBJ1-1, with no clear D. Germline values: CDR1 LNHDA, CDR2 SQIVND (reference sequence). Trimming cost V 5 bases and J 4 bases, with 11 bases left between them. CDR3 length: 13 amino acids. The CDR3 DNA reads TGTGCCAGTAGTTCCCGTAGGAGCACTGAAGCTTTCTTT. Its protein is CASSSRRSTEAFF.